This T cell receptor beta chain was profiled in a study of blood T cell repertoires in COVID-19 (dated by TCRdb to about 2020). With regard to the full study: Samples covering the acute and convalescent phases of COVID-19 were provided by collaborators in the United States, Italy and Spain. The prospective study material was composed of cDNA or gDNA derived from T cells, B-cell-depleted T cells, or PBMCs. Deeply sampled blood TCRbeta repertoires from subjects exposed to, actively infected with, or recovered from COVID-19 were included in the dataset. A freely available public database, intended as a resource for researchers studying the immune response to SARS-CoV-2, is where the repertoires were released. Samples came from the ongoing ImmuneRACE study (first 160 participants) plus 1,254 subjects from 6 global collaborators. Sample metadata almost always included a de-identified subject ID, COVID-19 status, age in years and sex. Where HLA class I and class II types were available, the types were taken from metadata supplied by the sample provider, not from assay-based typing. What the research found in general, with its limitations: Clinical and demographic metadata were provided uncurated, with the amount varying by source and participant.

The immunoSEQ Assay, a bias-controlled multiplex PCR, was used to amplify TCRbeta CDR3 regions from genomic DNA. From the authors' description of their analysis: The number of nucleated cells in each sample was estimated from the amplification of reference gene primers within the assay. Sequence reads were collapsed and filtered to measure the absolute abundance of every unique TCRbeta CDR3 rearrangement. For each sample, productive Simpson clonality was calculated by taking the square root of Simpson's diversity index across productive rearrangements. What TCRdb holds here is the immuneACCESS table cut down to in-frame rearrangements. Part of the clones is not present; checked against another copy, under half of the missing clones reflect an unresolved V gene, and the others are unexplained. From that table come the V and J calls and clone size; the DNA was used to work out D and trimming. This sample is represented by approximately 120,000 clones; 81% of them were singletons. The ten largest account for 15% to 20% of the sample.

In Seattle, one collaborating source enrolled patients while the infection was active and tracked those patients longitudinally over the course of disease. Each collaborating institution followed its own protocols to collect whole blood in K2EDTA tubes. For TCRbeta analysis, collaborator samples were shipped as frozen whole blood, as isolated PBMCs, or as DNA extracted from either sample type. Details on this clone: Its specific antigen is unknown. No base-level quality is on record; no much larger clone is a single base apart.

The germline V and J ends show losses of 3 bases and 8 bases respectively, and no gene match explains 15 bases of the junction. As encoded in the germline V gene, CDR1 is MDHEN while CDR2 is SYDVKM. The CDR3 starts with the cysteine, ends with the phenylalanine, and has 16 residues. The read is trimmed to its CDR3 DNA, 48 bases read in frame from base 1. The TCR sequence derives from a man younger than 45 with COVID-19, enrolled during active disease. Sequenced: peripheral blood. The chain uses TRBV28 and TRBJ1-2; 7 central nucleotides agree with TRBD1. For the CDR3, the sequence is CASSFLLKRQGRGYTF. The DNA sequence reads TGTGCCAGCAGTTTCCTCCTAAAGAGACAGGGCAGGGGCTACACCTTC.